This T cell receptor (beta chain) came from a study of T cell changes during pregnancy in multiple sclerosis. Using immunoSEQ multiplex PCR, the repertoire was profiled, and TCRdb retains in-frame clones only, with some absent. Of 85,000 to 100,000 clones in the sample, 80% to 95% were seen once. CDR1 is GTSNPN and CDR2 is SVGIG in the germline V gene (reference sequence). The J segment lost 8 bases and the V segment lost 4 bases, leaving 17 bases of the junction unmatched. The CDR3 length is 16 residues. This clone was detected a few times. The specimen was peripheral blood, collected in the first trimester of pregnancy. This sequence joins TRBV30 and TRBJ1-1, with TRBD1 matching over 9 bases. The sequence was obtained from a female donor with multiple sclerosis, enrolled in a pregnancy study. CDR3 sequence: CAWTPRRGQGMWEAFF. The CDR3, as DNA: TGTGCCTGGACTCCACGAAGGGGACAGGGAATGTGGGAAGCTTTCTTT.